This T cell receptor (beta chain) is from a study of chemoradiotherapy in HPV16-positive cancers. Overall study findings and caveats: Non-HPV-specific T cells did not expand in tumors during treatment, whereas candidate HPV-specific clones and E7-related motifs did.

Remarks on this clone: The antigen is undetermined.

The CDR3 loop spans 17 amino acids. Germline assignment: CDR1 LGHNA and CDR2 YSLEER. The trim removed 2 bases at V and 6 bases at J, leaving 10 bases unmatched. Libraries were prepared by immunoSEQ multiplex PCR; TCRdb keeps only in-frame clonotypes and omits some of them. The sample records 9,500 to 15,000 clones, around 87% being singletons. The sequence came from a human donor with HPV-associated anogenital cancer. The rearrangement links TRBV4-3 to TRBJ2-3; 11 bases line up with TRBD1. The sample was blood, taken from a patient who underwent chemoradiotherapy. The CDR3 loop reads CASSQSRDRGGADTQYF. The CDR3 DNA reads TGCGCCAGCAGCCAATCCCGGGACAGGGGGGGCGCGGATACGCAGTATTTT.